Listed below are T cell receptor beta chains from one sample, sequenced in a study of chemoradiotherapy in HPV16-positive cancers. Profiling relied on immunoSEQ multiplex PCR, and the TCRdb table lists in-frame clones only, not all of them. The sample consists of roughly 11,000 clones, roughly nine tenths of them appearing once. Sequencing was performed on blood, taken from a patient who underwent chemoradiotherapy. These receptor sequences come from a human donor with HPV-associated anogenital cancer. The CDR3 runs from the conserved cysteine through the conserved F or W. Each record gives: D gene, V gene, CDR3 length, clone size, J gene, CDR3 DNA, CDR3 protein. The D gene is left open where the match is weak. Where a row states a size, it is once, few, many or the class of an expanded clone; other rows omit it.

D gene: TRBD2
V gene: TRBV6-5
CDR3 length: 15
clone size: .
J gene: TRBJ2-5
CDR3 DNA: TGTGCCAGCAGTTACCCGGGACTAGCGGAAGAGACCCAGTACTTC
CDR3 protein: CASSYPGLAEETQYF

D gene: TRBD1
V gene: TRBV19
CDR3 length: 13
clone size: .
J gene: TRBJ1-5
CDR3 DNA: TGTGCCAGTAGTAACAGGGGATACCAGCCCCAGCATTTT
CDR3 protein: CASSNRGYQPQHF

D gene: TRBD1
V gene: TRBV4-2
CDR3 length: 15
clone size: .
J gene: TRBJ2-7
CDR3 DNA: TGTGCCAGCAGGCACCAGACAGGGAGTTCCTACGAGCAGTACTTC
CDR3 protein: CASRHQTGSSYEQYF

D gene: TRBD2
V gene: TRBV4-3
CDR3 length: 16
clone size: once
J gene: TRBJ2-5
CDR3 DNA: TGCGCCAGCAGCCAAAGTCTAGCTAGCGGGGGTGAGGGCCAGTACTTC
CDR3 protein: CASSQSLASGGEGQYF

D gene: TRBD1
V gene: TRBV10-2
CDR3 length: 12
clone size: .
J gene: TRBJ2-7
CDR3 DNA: TGCGCCAGCACGGGACAGAACTACGAGCAGTACTTC
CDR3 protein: CASTGQNYEQYF

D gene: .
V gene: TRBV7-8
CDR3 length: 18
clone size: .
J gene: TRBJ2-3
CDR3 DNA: TGTGCCAGCAGCTTACTGACGGTAGCGGCGGCTAGCACAGATACGCAGTATTTT
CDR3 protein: CASSLLTVAAASTDTQYF

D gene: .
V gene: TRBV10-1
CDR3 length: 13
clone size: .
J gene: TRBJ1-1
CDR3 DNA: TGCGCCAGCAGTTTAGGGGCAGACACTGAAGCTTTCTTT
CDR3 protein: CASSLGADTEAFF

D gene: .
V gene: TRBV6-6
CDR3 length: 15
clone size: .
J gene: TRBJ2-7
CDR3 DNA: TGTGCCAGCAGTTACCAGAGGCTCCCGGACTACGAGCAGTACTTC
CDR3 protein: CASSYQRLPDYEQYF

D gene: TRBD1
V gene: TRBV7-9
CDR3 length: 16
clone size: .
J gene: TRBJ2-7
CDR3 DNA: TGTGCCAGCAGCCCCAGACAGGGCCCTACGGACCTCGAGCAGTACTTC
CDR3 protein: CASSPRQGPTDLEQYF

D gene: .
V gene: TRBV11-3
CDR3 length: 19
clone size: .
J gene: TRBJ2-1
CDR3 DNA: TGTGCCAGCAGCTTATCTGGTTGGGGTGTCAGGGAGTCATACAATGAGCAGTTCTTC
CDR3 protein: CASSLSGWGVRESYNEQFF

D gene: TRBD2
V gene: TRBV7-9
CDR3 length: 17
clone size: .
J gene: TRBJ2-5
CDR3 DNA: TGTGCCAGCAGCCTGGGGACTAGCGGGGGAGTATTGGAGACCCAGTACTTC
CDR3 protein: CASSLGTSGGVLETQYF

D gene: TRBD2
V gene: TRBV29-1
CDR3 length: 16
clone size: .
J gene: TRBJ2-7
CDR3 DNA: TGCAGCGTTGAAGGAGAACCTAGCGGGGGGGCCTACGAGCAGTACTTC
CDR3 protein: CSVEGEPSGGAYEQYF

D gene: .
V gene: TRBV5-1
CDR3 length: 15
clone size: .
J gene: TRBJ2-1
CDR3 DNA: TGCGCCAGCAGCTTCTCCGGGGCCGCCTACAATGAGCAGTTCTTC
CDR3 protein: CASSFSGAAYNEQFF

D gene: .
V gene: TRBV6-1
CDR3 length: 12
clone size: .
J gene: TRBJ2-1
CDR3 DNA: TGTGCCAGCACCTCCAGGTTCAATGAGCAGTTCTTC
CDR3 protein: CASTSRFNEQFF

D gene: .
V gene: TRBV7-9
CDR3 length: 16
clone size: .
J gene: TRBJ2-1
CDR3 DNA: TGTGCCAGCAGCTTATCCAGGGCCCTCCCCTACAATGAGCAGTTCTTC
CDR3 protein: CASSLSRALPYNEQFF

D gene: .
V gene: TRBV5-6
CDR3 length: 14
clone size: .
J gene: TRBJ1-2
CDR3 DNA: TGTGCCAGCAGCCCGCCGGGCTTTAGCTATGGCTACACCTTC
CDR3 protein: CASSPPGFSYGYTF

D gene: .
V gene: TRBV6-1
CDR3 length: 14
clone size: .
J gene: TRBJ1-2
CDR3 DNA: TGTGCCAGCCGGAACGCGGACGTACGCTATGGCTACACCTTC
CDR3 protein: CASRNADVRYGYTF

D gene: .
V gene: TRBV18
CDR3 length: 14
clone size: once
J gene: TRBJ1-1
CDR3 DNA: TGTGCCAGCTCACCGTTAGACTCCGGGACAGAAGCTTTCTTT
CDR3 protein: CASSPLDSGTEAFF

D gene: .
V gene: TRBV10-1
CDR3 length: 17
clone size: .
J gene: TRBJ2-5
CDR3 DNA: TGCGCCAGCAGTGAGTCAGACTCGGACAATAGGGGCGAGACCCAGTACTTC
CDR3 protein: CASSESDSDNRGETQYF

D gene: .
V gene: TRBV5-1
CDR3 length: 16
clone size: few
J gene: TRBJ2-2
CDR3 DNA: TGCGCCAGCAGCTTGACGGGACGGACTAACACCGGGGAGCTGTTTTTT
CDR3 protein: CASSLTGRTNTGELFF

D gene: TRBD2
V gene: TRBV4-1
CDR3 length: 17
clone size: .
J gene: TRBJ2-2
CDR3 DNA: TGCGCCAGCAGCCCGGGACTAGCGGTAATCATTACCGGGGAGCTGTTTTTT
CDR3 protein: CASSPGLAVIITGELFF

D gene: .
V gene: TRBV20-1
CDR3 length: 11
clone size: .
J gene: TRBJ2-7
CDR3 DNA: TGCAGTGCCAGGGACTTCTACGAGCAGTACTTC
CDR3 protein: CSARDFYEQYF

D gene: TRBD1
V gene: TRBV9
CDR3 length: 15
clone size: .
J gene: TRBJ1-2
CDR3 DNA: TGTGCCAGCAGCGTGCAGGGGGCTGTTAACTATGGCTACACCTTC
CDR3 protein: CASSVQGAVNYGYTF

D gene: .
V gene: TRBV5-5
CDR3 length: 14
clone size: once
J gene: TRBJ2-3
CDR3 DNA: TGTGCCAGCAGCTTGGTGGGTTACACAGATACGCAGTATTTT
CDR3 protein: CASSLVGYTDTQYF

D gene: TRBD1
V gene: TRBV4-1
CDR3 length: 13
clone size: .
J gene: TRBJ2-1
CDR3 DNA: TGCGCCAGCAGCCAAGCTAAGGGGGCAACACGGTTCTTC
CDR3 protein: CASSQAKGATRFF

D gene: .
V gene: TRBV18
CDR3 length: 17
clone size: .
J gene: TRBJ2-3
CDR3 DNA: TGTGCCAGCTCATCTACGTTCGACAGCCCCTCTACAGATACGCAGTATTTT
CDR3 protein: CASSSTFDSPSTDTQYF

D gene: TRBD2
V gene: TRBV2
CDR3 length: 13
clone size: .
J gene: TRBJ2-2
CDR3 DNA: TGTGCCAGCGCCGGGGGGGGCACCGGGGAGCTGTTTTTT
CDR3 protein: CASAGGGTGELFF

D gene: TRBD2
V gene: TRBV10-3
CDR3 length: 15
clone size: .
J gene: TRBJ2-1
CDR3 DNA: TGTGCCATCAGCCCGGAGGGACTAGCGTTGAATGAGCAGTTCTTC
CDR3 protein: CAISPEGLALNEQFF

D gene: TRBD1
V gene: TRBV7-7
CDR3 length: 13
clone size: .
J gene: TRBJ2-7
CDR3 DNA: TGTGCTAGCAGCGGGACAGGGGGCGGCGAGCAGTACTTC
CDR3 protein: CASSGTGGGEQYF